Sequencing of this TCR beta chain was carried out in a study of T cell responses to AZD1222 COVID-19 vaccine. Concerning this clone itself: Its antigen is unidentified.

Regarding the study as a whole: At baseline, seropositivity was found in only six or seven AZD1222 recipients.

TCRdb's copy holds only in-frame clones and misses some; the assay was immunoSEQ multiplex PCR. The sample has around 160,000 clones, 82% seen once. The specimen comprised peripheral blood, sampled on day 0 of MenACWY control vaccination. The receptor was derived from an adult in good health.

The CDR3 spells CASSQWGGPTGELFF. Here the CDR3 DNA reads TGTGCCAGCAGTCAATGGGGGGGCCCCACCGGGGAGCTGTTTTTT. The V call is TRBV6-5, the J call TRBJ2-2, with D possibly matching TRBD2 (7 bases). Looked up from germline, CDR1 is MNHEY and CDR2 is SVGAGI. The germline V and J ends were trimmed by 5 bases and 4 bases, with 14 bases remaining between them. The CDR3 is 15 amino acids.